This TCR beta chain comes out of a study of T cells after yellow fever vaccination. TCRdb called the 5' RACE reads again in MiXCR, with one record for every CDR3 protein. This sample carries some 250,000 distinct CDR3 sequences, less than 8.5% of them seen once, and the ten largest clones take approximately 0.85%. Findings and limits, study-wide: Clonotypes found in both CD4 and CD8 compartments made up a small share.

The CDR3 has 15 amino acids. From germline, CDR1 is MGHDK and CDR2 SYGVNS. As to this clonotype: Its antigen is undetermined. At one of its ends the junction is not consistent with the germline gene, which may arise from a read error.

V and J are TRBV25-1 and TRBJ2-2, with 9 positions matching TRBD1. This TCR came from a man aged 30 to 45 who received the YFV17D yellow fever vaccine. The source was CD4+ T cells sorted from PBMCs, collected 15 days after the yellow fever booster vaccination. CDR3 amino acids: CASSETGGNAGELFF. The CDR3 nucleotides are TGTGCCAGCAGTGAGACAGGGGGGAACGCCGGGGAGCTGTTTTTT.